Presented here are 24 T cell receptor beta chains from one specimen sequenced in a study of blood T cell repertoires in COVID-19. Clones were read by immunoSEQ multiplex PCR, and TCRdb kept only the in-frame ones, dropping some. The sample consists of about 200,000 clones, 86% of them appearing once. The source material was PBMCs or T cells enriched from blood (not recorded which). These receptors all stem from a woman aged 40-49 years with acute COVID-19.

This rearrangement joins TRBV28 to TRBJ1-1; TRBD1 matches at 7 bases. J lost 1 base, V lost 10 bases, and 15 bases had no gene match. This CDR3 has 16 amino acids. Germline V gene lookup returns CDR1 MDHEN and CDR2 SYDVKM. The chain's CDR3 is CATRTGRIGANTEAFF. The CDR3 DNA follows: TGTGCCACCCGGACAGGAAGGATTGGGGCGAACACTGAAGCTTTCTTT.

The J gene is TRBJ1-1, the V gene TRBV10-3, with D uncertain. Trimming took off 4 bases at V and 1 base at J, with 13 bases between the two ends. This CDR3 region has 15 residues. Germline V gene sequence: CDR1 ENHRY, CDR2 SYGVKD. The CDR3 DNA follows: TGTGCCATCAGTGCCCGTCTGGGAGAGAACACTGAAGCTTTCTTT. This translates into CAISARLGENTEAFF.

The V gene is TRBV9, the J gene TRBJ2-1; TRBD2 matches at 8 bases. With V trimmed by 1 base and J by 5 bases, 5 bases remained unmatched. Germline V CDR1 and CDR2: SGDLS, YYNGEE. The CDR3 length is 15 residues. The CDR3 loop is CASSVSGSRNNEQFF. The CDR3 nucleotides read TGTGCCAGCAGCGTAAGCGGGAGTCGAAACAATGAGCAGTTCTTC. Together with reference TRBV9 and TRBJ2-1, the CDR3 gives the full variable domain: DSGVTQTPKHLITATGQRVTLRCSPRSGDLSVYWYQQSLDQGLQFLIQYYNGEERAKGNILERFSAQQFPDLHSELNLSSLELGDSALYFCASSVSGSRNNEQFFGPGTRLTVL.

The chain carries TRBV24-1 and TRBJ2-1; 7 nucleotides line up with TRBD1. V lost 9 bases to trimming and J lost 3 bases; unmatched junction nucleotides: 4. This CDR3 comprises 13 residues. The germline gives CDR1 KGHDR, CDR2 SFDVKD. The CDR3 is CATGTDHYNEQFF. The DNA of the CDR3 is TGTGCCACCGGGACAGACCACTACAATGAGCAGTTCTTC.

V is TRBV28 and J is TRBJ2-2, with TRBD2 identical over 10 bases. Germline trimming cut 7 bases from V and 1 base from J; bases unmatched to any gene: 3. This CDR3 contains 15 residues. Per the germline V gene, CDR1 is MDHEN and CDR2 is SYDVKM. This CDR3 reads CASIRLAGNTGELFF. CDR3 coding DNA: TGTGCCAGCATCCGACTAGCGGGGAACACCGGGGAGCTGTTTTTT.

The chain combines TRBV3-1 (or the pseudogene TRBV3-2) with TRBJ2-1; weak D call: TRBD2 (5 bases). CDR3 length equals 16 residues. The V gene lost 4 bases and the J gene lost 5 bases, with 18 bases spanning the gap. The germline V gene encodes CDR1 LGHDT and CDR2 YNNKEL (reference sequence). This chain's CDR3 is CASSPLRGTRHNEQFF. In nucleotides, the CDR3 is TGTGCCAGCAGCCCCCTAAGAGGAACTAGACACAATGAGCAGTTCTTC.

V gene TRBV7-9 combines with J gene TRBJ2-1, with TRBD2 matching 14 bases. V shed 5 bases and J 9 bases; nucleotides not matched to a gene: 6. The CDR3 length is 15 residues. CDR1 SEHNR and CDR2 FQNEAQ come from the germline V gene (reference sequence). The CDR3 DNA sequence: TGTGCCAGCAGCCTGACTAGCGGGAGGGGTAGTGAGCAGTTCTTC. The encoded protein is CASSLTSGRGSEQFF.

V is TRBV10-3 and J is TRBJ1-6; D is undetermined. CDR1 is ENHRY, CDR2 SYGVKD, per germline. V shed 8 bases and J shed 7 bases, with 9 bases lying between them. The CDR3 runs 12 residues. CDR3 protein: CAIGGLNSPLHF. The CDR3 DNA follows: TGTGCCATCGGAGGCCTCAATTCACCCCTCCACTTT.

The V gene is TRBV11-3, the J gene TRBJ2-7; possible D gene TRBD1, 5 bases. Trimming shortened V by 0 bases and J by 3 bases, and 9 bases separated the two germline ends. Germline lookup yields CDR1 SGHNT and CDR2 YENEEA. CDR3 length: 14 amino acids. CDR3 residues: CASSLDQGVYEQYF. In DNA, the CDR3 is TGTGCCAGCAGCTTAGACCAAGGGGTCTACGAGCAGTACTTC.

V gene TRBV7-2 combines with J gene TRBJ2-5, with TRBD2 matching over 7 bases. The V segment lost 4 bases and the J segment 5 bases; nucleotides outside the gene matches: 4. The CDR3 sequence is 13 residues long. In germline, CDR1 is SGHTA, CDR2 FQGNSA. DNA of the CDR3: TGTGCCAGCAGCTCCTCCGGGGGGGAGACCCAGTACTTC. Its translation is CASSSSGGETQYF.

The table lists this clone with a count of one. This rearrangement joins TRBV19 to TRBJ2-5, with 7 bases lining up with TRBD2. Germline CDR1 and CDR2: LNHDA and SQIVND (reference sequence). The junction had 8 bases not matched to a gene; V was cut back by 5 bases and J by 5 bases. This CDR3 spans 14 amino acids. CDR3 DNA: TGTGCCAGTAGTTCCCGGGAACTAGCGGAGACCCAGTACTTC. This encodes CASSSRELAETQYF.

The V gene is TRBV29-1, the J gene TRBJ2-7; TRBD1 matches 9 bases. The CDR3 spans 12 residues. Germline V CDR1 and CDR2: SQVTM, ANQGSEA. With V trimmed by 6 bases and J by 4 bases, 4 bases remained unmatched. The CDR3 nucleotides are TGCAGCGTCGTTGGACAGGGGTACGAGCAGTACTTC. Amino acids: CSVVGQGYEQYF.

The CDR3 nucleotides read TGTGCCAGCAGCGCCGAGACAGGGTTCAATCAGCCCCAGCATTTT. Amino acids: CASSAETGFNQPQHF. The rearrangement links TRBV9 to TRBJ1-5; 7 nucleotides line up with TRBD1. This CDR3 has 15 amino acids. Germline CDR1 reads SGDLS; CDR2 reads YYNGEE. The junction had 6 bases not matched to a gene; V was cut back by 3 bases and J by 3 bases.

The chain is built from TRBV6-6 and TRBJ2-7; TRBD1 might be the D (5 bases). Between the trimmed V and J ends, which lost 4 bases and 3 bases, there was a span of 7 bases. In germline, CDR1 is MNHNY, CDR2 SVGAGI (reference sequence). The CDR3 runs 12 residues. The CDR3 sequence: CASSFDSYEQYF. CDR3 nucleotide sequence: TGTGCCAGCAGTTTCGACAGCTACGAGCAGTACTTC.

This sequence joins TRBV4-1 and TRBJ1-2; D is undetermined. Germline CDR1 reads MGHRA; CDR2 reads YSYEKL. The CDR3 extends over 14 amino acids. V lost 0 bases and J 8 bases, leaving 13 bases between the germline ends. The CDR3 DNA sequence: TGCGCCAGCAGCCAAGAACGGACCACGGGGGGCTACACCTTC. Its protein product is CASSQERTTGGYTF.

The V gene is TRBV28, the J gene TRBJ2-7; 8 positions agree with TRBD2. The CDR3 contains 15 residues. Germline V gene lookup returns CDR1 MDHEN and CDR2 SYDVKM. V trimming: 4 bases; J trimming: 11 bases; junction bases outside the gene matches: 16. CDR3 coding DNA: TGTGCCAGCAGTTCGGGGGGGATAGAGGACTTTTTAGAGTACTTC. This gives the protein CASSSGGIEDFLEYF.

This sequence joins TRBV28 and TRBJ2-2; the D is unclear. Deletions cut 2 bases from V and 4 bases from J, with 5 bases between. Germline V lookup: CDR1 MDHEN, CDR2 SYDVKM. The CDR3 has 13 residues. The CDR3 reads CASSLRSTGELFF. The CDR3 DNA reads as TGTGCCAGCAGTTTACGGAGCACCGGGGAGCTGTTTTTT.

This rearrangement joins TRBV19 to TRBJ2-4; 7 bases match TRBD1. Germline CDR1 is LNHDA and CDR2 is SQIVND (reference sequence). The CDR3 contains 15 residues. Trimming removed 3 bases from V and 3 bases from J; junction bases left unmatched: 5. The CDR3 spells CASSITGVGKNIQYF. In DNA, the CDR3 is TGTGCCAGTAGTATTACAGGGGTTGGCAAAAACATTCAGTACTTC.

This chain joins TRBV2 and TRBJ1-1; maybe TRBD1 (5 bases). The CDR3 is 13 amino acids. CDR1 is SNHLY and CDR2 is FYNNEI in the germline V gene. V shed 7 bases and J shed 1 base, with 10 bases lying between them. The CDR3 is CASTGVGNTEAFF. DNA of the CDR3: TGTGCCAGCACGGGGGTTGGGAACACTGAAGCTTTCTTT.

The V and J genes are TRBV28 and TRBJ1-5; 8 bases line up with TRBD1. CDR1 MDHEN and CDR2 SYDVKM come from the germline V gene. This CDR3 has 15 residues. V was clipped by 7 bases and J by 1 base; unmatched bases: 6. The CDR3 DNA reads TGTGCCAGCATTATACAGGGGGGAAGCAATCAGCCCCAGCATTTT. This gives the protein CASIIQGGSNQPQHF.

The chain is built from TRBV30 and TRBJ2-2; TRBD2 might be the D (6 bases). CDR1 and CDR2 (germline): GTSNPN, SVGIG (reference sequence). The CDR3 length is 15 residues. V lost 3 bases and J 7 bases, leaving 18 bases between the germline ends. Here the CDR3 reads CAWRQGLTALGELFF. CDR3 coding DNA: TGTGCCTGGAGGCAGGGACTGACTGCCCTCGGGGAGCTGTTTTTT.

V usage is TRBV11-3 and J usage is TRBJ2-1, with D hard to call. This CDR3 comprises 18 residues. CDR1 and CDR2 from the germline V gene are SGHNT and YENEEA. V lost 2 bases to trimming and J lost 0 bases, with 17 bases between them. CDR3 nucleotide sequence: TGTGCCAGCAGCTTAAGTGCGAAGTGGGCGAGCTCCTACAATGAGCAGTTCTTC. Residues: CASSLSAKWASSYNEQFF.

The chain couples TRBV24-1 to TRBJ1-2, with a possible D match to TRBD1 (5 bases). This CDR3 region has 13 residues. Germline V lookup: CDR1 KGHDR, CDR2 SFDVKD. V was cut by 9 bases and J by 2 bases, with 12 bases left in between. The CDR3 reads CATSDRANYGYTF. In DNA, the CDR3 is TGTGCCACCTCCGACAGAGCCAACTATGGCTACACCTTC.

The rearrangement joins TRBV27 to TRBJ1-2, with no clear D. V gave up 4 bases and J gave up 0 bases, with 12 bases separating them. The CDR3 is made up of 15 amino acids. Germline lookup yields CDR1 MNHEY and CDR2 SMNVEV (reference sequence). CDR3 nucleotide sequence: TGTGCCAGCAGTTCGTCCGGGTATGCTAACTATGGCTACACCTTC. This translates into CASSSSGYANYGYTF.